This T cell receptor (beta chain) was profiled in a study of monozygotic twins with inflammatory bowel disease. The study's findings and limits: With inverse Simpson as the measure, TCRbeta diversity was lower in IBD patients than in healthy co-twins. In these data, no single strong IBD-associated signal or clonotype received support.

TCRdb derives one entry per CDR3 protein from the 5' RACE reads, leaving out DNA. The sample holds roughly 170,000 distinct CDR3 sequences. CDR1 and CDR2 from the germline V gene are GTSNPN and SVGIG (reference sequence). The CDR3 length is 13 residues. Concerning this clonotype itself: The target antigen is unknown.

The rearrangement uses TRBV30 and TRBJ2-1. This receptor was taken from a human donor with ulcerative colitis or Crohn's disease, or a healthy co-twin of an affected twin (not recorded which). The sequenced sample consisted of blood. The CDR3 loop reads CAWSDSPYNEQFF.